This T cell receptor (beta chain) was captured in a study of graft-versus-host responses after intestinal transplantation. Overall study context: Isolated intestinal, liver-intestinal, or multivisceral transplants had been given to the recipients.

The junction had 6 bases not matched to a gene; V was cut back by 4 bases and J by 6 bases. This CDR3 has 14 residues. Germline V gene data show CDR1 as SGHRS and CDR2 as YFSETQ. About this clone itself: Antigen unknown.

Here immunoSEQ multiplex PCR was the method, and the copy in TCRdb shows in-frame clones only, minus some. Here the sample spans some 110,000 clones, about nine tenths being singletons. Findings of the study overall: Detection of GvH clones occurred in recipient marrow, and some had their first appearance in ileum or blood. Allografts of one patient group, those with graft-donor T cell macrochimerism, had high graft-versus-host to host-versus-graft clonal ratios.

The gene calls are TRBV5-1 and TRBJ2-3, with 9 positions matching TRBD1. This clonotype was sampled from a human donor who received an intestinal transplant. The sequencing used unstimulated CD4+ T cells sorted from spleen or lymph node cells, collected before intestinal transplant. CDR3 sequence: CASSPGQGGDTQYF. CDR3 coding DNA: TGCGCCAGCAGCCCGGGACAGGGTGGCGATACGCAGTATTTT.